The entry below describes one T cell receptor beta chain. The antigen it binds to is not known. A junction end diverges from the germline sequence, so it may reflect a read error. Library preparation employed multiplex PCR. Sequencing used an Illumina HiSeq 2500. TCRbeta libraries were built by three rounds of nested PCR using primers (Table S4), following protocols modified from ARM-PCR. Before sequencing, PCR products of 200-500 bp were excised from the gel and purified with the QIAquick gel extraction kit. The paper's processing steps were these. Trimmomatic was used to clean the reads, FLASH was used to merge the reads into complete CDR3 sequences, and MiTCR was used to assign the reads to V(D)J germline segments. Clonal diversity was calculated as the inverse Simpson's index using VDJtools. Productive reads were defined as in-frame sequences without a premature stop codon. TCRdb passed the public sequencing reads through fastp at Q25 and MiXCR, retaining productive beta sequences. Identical CDR3 proteins give one entry, which carries the most common genes and DNA. TCRdb's processing, not the study's, gives the V and J calls here. The sample profile shows about 110,000 distinct CDR3 sequences; 84% of them were found once. The ten most abundant clones make up 22% of the sample.

The germline V gene supplies CDR1 SQVTM and CDR2 ANQGSEA. From the cysteine up to the phenylalanine, the CDR3 has a length of 11 residues. This entry keeps only the CDR3 DNA: 33 bases, framed from base 1. The sample originates from a study of tumor and adjacent non-tumor tissue in lung cancer (dated by TCRdb to 2016 to 2019). As for the study more broadly: Patients with adenocarcinoma (over 11), squamous cell carcinoma (2) and small cell lung cancer (1) were included in the cohort. In total, sequencing yielded over 95 million productive TCRbeta reads, which works out to an average of approximately 4 million reads per sample. For each patient, one tumor sample and one normal lung sample were taken, giving some 33 paired specimens that underwent TCRbeta CDR3 sequencing. Ages among the 15 or so patients ranged from about 31 to 80 years, there were approximately ten men and 5 women, and disease was at TNM stage I to III. The study compared bulk TCRbeta repertoires from lung tumor tissue and matched distant non-tumor lung tissue of about 16 lung cancer patients. Findings and caveats that apply to the study as a whole: Peripheral blood was not sequenced, so blood TCRbeta repertoires were not examined in the lung cancer patients of the study. Younger patients had significantly higher TCR diversity, and higher tumor TCR diversity was associated with shorter overall and disease-free survival. A significantly larger cumulative share of the repertoire was made up by the top 100 clones in normal lung than in tumor tissue. Neither the sequencing platform nor unique molecular identifiers are mentioned in the methods. Only around 15 patients were included in the cohort, and the need for larger samples and more detailed clinical data was noted by the authors. Significantly higher TCR diversity (inverse Simpson) was observed in tumor tissue than in normal lung tissue (roughly 390 vs 170, P = 0.0075, Mann-Whitney U test).

RNA was isolated from bulk unsorted tissue, and RNA quality was assessed with a NanoDrop ND-1000 and an Agilent 2100. The donors were newly diagnosed lung cancer patients admitted for thoracic surgery in China from August to November 2014 who had not received prior chemotherapy. Anyone who had undergone radiotherapy or chemotherapy before, or who had another cancer at the same time, was left out of the study. Pieces of surgical tissue measuring about 1-2.1 cm3 were kept in RNAlater solution and held at -80 degrees C until needed. The sequencing sample was made of lung tumor tissue. The V and J segments used are TRBV29-1 and TRBJ1-2; the D gene is not confidently resolved. The origin of this receptor is a man aged 70-80 years with non-small cell lung cancer. The CDR3 protein: CSVFGAYGYIF. The nucleotide sequence is given as TGCAGCGTTTTTGGTGCGTATGGCTACATCTTC.